These 22 T cell receptor beta chains were sequenced from one sample in a study of cytomegalovirus exposure and HLA in healthy donors. The PCR used 60 Vbeta and 13 Jbeta primers. Here immunoSEQ multiplex PCR was the method, and the copy in TCRdb shows in-frame clones only, minus some. The table records over 100,000 clones, roughly 80% of them present only once. The sequencing input was PBMCs. Every receptor here comes from a woman in her thirties or forties in good health and CMV-seropositive.

The rearrangement links TRBV28 to TRBJ1-5; D unresolved. The CDR3 covers 13 residues. The ends were cut back, 6 bases at V and 0 bases at J, with 6 bases in the middle. Looked up from germline, CDR1 is MDHEN and CDR2 is SYDVKM. The CDR3 reads CASRGASNQPQHF. For the CDR3, the DNA is TGTGCCAGCAGGGGAGCTAGCAATCAGCCCCAGCATTTT.

The V and J genes are TRBV19 and TRBJ2-3; tentatively, D is TRBD1 (6 bases). V lost 4 bases and J lost 5, with 13 bases in between. The CDR3 totals 14 residues. Looked up from germline, CDR1 is LNHDA and CDR2 is SQIVND (reference sequence). The CDR3 nucleotides read TGTGCCAGTAGTAGAGGCAGGGGCGAAGATACGCAGTATTTT. Amino acids: CASSRGRGEDTQYF.

The chain employs TRBV5-1 and TRBJ1-1, with 11 positions matching TRBD1. This CDR3 is 17 amino acids long. Germline lookup yields CDR1 SGHRS and CDR2 YFSETQ. V trimming: 4 bases; J trimming: 1 base; junction bases outside the gene matches: 9. CDR3 in amino acids: CASSRGTGGGGNTEAFF. The CDR3 nucleotides are TGCGCCAGCAGCCGCGGGACAGGGGGAGGCGGGAACACTGAAGCTTTCTTT.

This clone is a singleton in its sample. The rearrangement uses TRBV19 and TRBJ2-2, with 9 bases aligning to TRBD2. Germline CDR1 LNHDA, CDR2 SQIVND (reference sequence). This CDR3 region has 17 residues. The V gene end was trimmed by 4 bases and the J gene end by 2 bases; junction bases not matched to a gene: 8. CDR3 residues: CASSSLERGENTGELFF. CDR3 bases: TGTGCCAGTAGTAGTCTGGAGCGGGGGGAAAACACCGGGGAGCTGTTTTTT.

This chain joins TRBV19 and TRBJ1-1; TRBD1 matches at 7 bases. The germline gives CDR1 LNHDA, CDR2 SQIVND (reference sequence). V lost 3 bases to trimming and J lost 0 bases; unmatched junction nucleotides: 16. There are 19 residues in the CDR3. The CDR3 reads CASSIRVGTAKSLNTEAFF. As DNA, the CDR3 is TGTGCCAGTAGTATCCGCGTCGGGACAGCTAAATCGTTGAACACTGAAGCTTTCTTT.

This chain uses TRBV7-3 with TRBJ2-1, with 8 nucleotides matching TRBD2. The CDR3 contains 17 residues. J lost 9 bases, V lost 0 bases, and 13 bases had no gene match. Germline V gives CDR1 SGHTA, CDR2 FQGTGA. CDR3 in DNA: TGTGCCAGCAGCTTAACACGGCTACTAGCGGTTGGGGGTGAGCAGTTCTTC. Translated, it gives CASSLTRLLAVGGEQFF.

This clone was picked up one time. The genes are TRBV7-3 and TRBJ1-1, with a weak D call TRBD1 (5 bases). There are 15 residues in the CDR3. Between the trimmed V and J ends, which lost 1 base and 1 base, there was a span of 10 bases. Germline CDR1 reads SGHTA; CDR2 reads FQGTGA. The CDR3 coding sequence is TGTGCCAGCAGCTTAATGGGGCAGGGGAACACTGAAGCTTTCTTT. Encoded protein: CASSLMGQGNTEAFF.

The chain uses TRBV2 and TRBJ1-6, with 8 positions matching TRBD1. The V segment lost 7 bases and the J segment 10 bases; nucleotides outside the gene matches: 3. The CDR3 is 12 residues long. The V gene's germline CDR1 is SNHLY and CDR2 FYNNEI. The CDR3 sequence is CASKQGVSPLHF. The CDR3 DNA is TGTGCCAGCAAACAGGGGGTCTCACCCCTCCACTTT.

In DNA form, the CDR3 reads TGTGCCAGCAGCCCGGCCGGGACAGTCAACAATGAGCAGTTCTTC. Its protein is CASSPAGTVNNEQFF. This rearrangement joins TRBV5-4 to TRBJ2-1; TRBD1 agrees at 7 bases. The CDR3 is made up of 15 amino acids. CDR1 is SGHNT, CDR2 YYREEE, per germline (reference sequence). Germline trimming cut 4 bases from V and 5 bases from J; bases unmatched to any gene: 9. Drawing the rest from reference TRBV5-4 and TRBJ2-1, the complete variable domain is ETGVTQSPTHLIKTRGQQVTLRCSSQSGHNTVSWYQQALGQGPQFIFQYYREEENGRGNFPPRFSGLQFPNYSSELNVNALELDDSALYLCASSPAGTVNNEQFFGPGTRLTVL.

This clone has a handful of counts. The CDR3 does not close with the conserved phenylalanine or tryptophan, likely indicating a read error. The limits of the CDR3 on the DNA are not certain, so only TCRdb's listed CDR3 is given. The chain uses TRBV7-4 and TRBJ2-6; the DNA was not compared with TRBD2, the D call given in the table. In germline, CDR1 is SGHVT, CDR2 SQSDAQ. The CDR3 is 12 amino acids long, termini counted. The CDR3 region is CASSLGTPRISG.

The genes are TRBV30 and TRBJ1-1, with unresolved D. CDR3 length equals 12 residues. Trimming removed 3 bases from V and 2 bases from J, with 7 bases in between. CDR1 and CDR2 from the germline V gene are GTSNPN and SVGIG (reference sequence). The CDR3 protein is CAWSSGNTEAFF. CDR3 nucleotide sequence: TGTGCCTGGAGCTCAGGAAACACTGAAGCTTTCTTT.

V is TRBV6-5 and J is TRBJ1-1; 8 bases agree with TRBD1. The CDR3 totals 13 residues. V dropped 4 bases and J dropped 7; count of bases not matched to a gene: 5. Germline V gene lookup returns CDR1 MNHEY and CDR2 SVGAGI. This CDR3 reads CASSSFGQGEAFF. The CDR3 DNA reads as TGTGCCAGCAGTTCTTTCGGACAGGGTGAAGCTTTCTTT.

The chain links TRBV5-6 to TRBJ1-5, with D perhaps TRBD1 (6 bases). The CDR3 is 16 amino acids. The V and J ends lost 1 base and 3 bases respectively, with 14 bases between them. Germline CDR1 reads SGHDT; CDR2 reads YYEEEE. Here the CDR3 reads CASSLTDSGYNQPQHF. CDR3 nucleotides: TGTGCCAGCAGCTTGACGGACAGCGGATACAATCAGCCCCAGCATTTT.

DNA for the CDR3: TGTGCCAGTAGTAATCGGGGTTTAGAGCCCCAGCATTTT. Protein sequence: CASSNRGLEPQHF. The V and J genes are TRBV19 and TRBJ1-5; D not resolved. The V and J ends lost 4 bases and 8 bases respectively, with 12 bases between them. The CDR3 is 13 residues long. Germline V gene lookup returns CDR1 LNHDA and CDR2 SQIVND (reference sequence).

The V and J genes are TRBV28 and TRBJ2-4; possible D gene TRBD2, 6 bases. CDR3 length: 13 residues. V dropped 1 base and J dropped 8 bases, with 9 bases sitting between them. Germline V gene lookup returns CDR1 MDHEN and CDR2 SYDVKM. CDR3 sequence reads: CASSLSGGDIQYF. In DNA, the CDR3 is TGTGCCAGCAGTTTATCGGGCGGGGACATTCAGTACTTC.

The CDR3 loop reads CASSHNTEAFF. CDR3 sequence (DNA): TGTGCCAGCAGCCACAATACTGAAGCTTTCTTT. V and J are TRBV7-9 and TRBJ1-1; no firm D call. The CDR3 sequence is 11 residues long. CDR1 and CDR2 (germline): SEHNR, FQNEAQ (reference sequence). Trimming shortened V by 5 bases and J by 5 bases, and 6 bases separated the two germline ends.

This clone was recorded a few times. The V and J genes are TRBV5-1 and TRBJ1-4, with D hard to call. This CDR3 has 14 residues. Germline loops: CDR1 SGHRS, CDR2 YFSETQ. Trimming stripped 2 bases from V and 7 bases from J, with 12 bases between. DNA of the CDR3: TGCGCCAGCAGCTTAGGAGGGATGGGTGAAAAACTGTTTTTT. Protein sequence: CASSLGGMGEKLFF.

The chain joins TRBV27 to TRBJ1-1, with TRBD1 identical over 7 bases. Unmatched junction bases numbered 4, after V lost 2 bases and J lost 1 base. Germline V lookup: CDR1 MNHEY, CDR2 SMNVEV (reference sequence). The CDR3 length is 15 residues. The CDR3: CASSLGGQRNTEAFF. DNA of the CDR3: TGTGCCAGCAGTTTAGGGGGACAGAGGAACACTGAAGCTTTCTTT.

The chain joins TRBV19 to TRBJ2-2, with TRBD1 identical over 9 bases. This CDR3 comprises 18 residues. CDR1 is LNHDA, CDR2 SQIVND, per germline (reference sequence). V was pared by 5 bases and J by 7 bases, with 17 bases of the junction left unmatched. The CDR3 reads CASSRNPGQGVSGGELFF. The CDR3 nucleotides read TGTGCCAGTAGTCGAAACCCGGGACAGGGAGTGTCGGGCGGGGAGCTGTTTTTT.

This clone has only one observation. The gene calls are TRBV13 and TRBJ1-1, with 12 bases lining up with TRBD1. Per the germline V gene, CDR1 is PRHDT and CDR2 is FYEKMQ (reference sequence). The CDR3 contains 15 residues. V lost 6 bases and J lost 0; bases outside the gene matches: 2. CDR3 loop: CASSRDRGLNTEAFF. The CDR3 DNA sequence: TGTGCCAGCAGTCGGGACAGGGGGCTGAACACTGAAGCTTTCTTT.

This chain uses TRBV28 with TRBJ1-6; a possible D gene is TRBD1 (5 bases). The CDR3 is 11 residues long. Between the trimmed V and J ends, which lost 7 bases and 8 bases, there was a span of 6 bases. Germline CDR1 MDHEN, CDR2 SYDVKM. The CDR3, as DNA: TGTGCCAGCACGGGGGATTCACCCCTCCACTTT. Its translation: CASTGDSPLHF. Drawing the rest from reference TRBV28 and TRBJ1-6, the complete variable domain is DVKVTQSSRYLVKRTGEKVFLECVQDMDHENMFWYRQDPGLGLRLIYFSYDVKMKEKGDIPEGYSVSREKKERFSLILESASTNQTSMYLCASTGDSPLHFGNGTRLTVT.

The chain links TRBV5-4 to TRBJ1-2; 9 positions match TRBD1. The CDR3 totals 16 residues. In germline, CDR1 is SGHNT, CDR2 YYREEE (reference sequence). V gave up 4 bases and J gave up 7 bases; unmatched junction bases: 14. CDR3 loop: CASSPSSGTGRSGYTF. CDR3 bases: TGTGCCAGCAGCCCTTCATCCGGGACAGGGAGATCTGGCTACACCTTC.